This record covers a single TCR beta chain. This specimen comes from a study of Graves' ophthalmopathy and Graves' hyperthyroidism. Researchers took RNA transcripts and amplified TCR beta CDR3 regions from them. HTBI-primed RT-PCR formed the first round, and a multiplex PCR formed the second. TCRdb processed the multiplex PCR reads anew with MiXCR; each CDR3 protein has one entry. The table records approximately 1.2 million distinct CDR3 sequences, roughly 35% of them present only once. The V gene's germline CDR1 is SGHDN and CDR2 FVKESK. Trimming stripped 5 bases from V and 0 bases from J, with 11 bases between. The CDR3 has 14 amino acids.

Sequencing was carried out using peripheral blood or thyroid tissue (not recorded which). The clonotype comes from an adult man with Graves' hyperthyroidism. J is TRBJ2-7 and V is TRBV14; D perhaps matches TRBD1 (6 bases). The DNA of the CDR3 is TGTGCCAGCAGCGGCGAGGGGGACTCCTACGAGCAGTACTTC. This sequence encodes CASSGEGDSYEQYF.